Each of the 14 T cell receptor beta chains below was sequenced from the same sample in a study of T-cell memory formation after mild COVID-19. TCRdb re-analysed the 5' RACE reads in MiXCR, keeping a single row per CDR3 protein. The data hold 290,000 or so distinct CDR3 sequences, with just under 20% observed a single time. The material sequenced was PBMCs or a T cell subset sorted from them (not recorded which). The origin of the receptors is a man aged 18 to 29 who had mild COVID-19 (a few samples of this study predate the infection). Cell type and time point are not known.

This chain joins TRBV5-1 and TRBJ2-1, with D unclear. Between the trimmed V and J ends, which lost 3 bases and 4 bases, there was a span of 17 bases. The CDR3 has 16 amino acids. Germline loops: CDR1 SGHRS, CDR2 YFSETQ. The CDR3 sequence is CASSSVFLDGYNEQFF. DNA for the CDR3: TGCGCCAGCAGCTCAGTATTCCTCGACGGTTACAATGAGCAGTTCTTC.

In this sample, this clonotype turned up many times. The CDR3 nucleotides read TGCGCCAGCAGCCAAACAGGCACAGATACGCAGTATTTT. As protein: CASSQTGTDTQYF. The chain carries TRBV5-1 and TRBJ2-3; D is unclear. Germline values: CDR1 SGHRS, CDR2 YFSETQ. This CDR3 is 13 amino acids long. V was shortened by 4 bases and J by 1 base, with 7 bases between the two germline ends.

The chain recombines TRBV7-2 with TRBJ2-2; TRBD1 might be the D (5 bases). Between the trimmed V and J ends, which lost 5 bases and 4 bases, there was a span of 11 bases. The CDR3 sequence is 14 residues long. Germline lookup yields CDR1 SGHTA and CDR2 FQGNSA. Here the CDR3 DNA reads TGTGCCAGCAGCCGCGACAGAATCACCGGGGAGCTGTTTTTT. Its translation is CASSRDRITGELFF.

The rearrangement joins TRBV10-2 to TRBJ2-2; D uncertain. Germline-derived CDR1 and CDR2 are WSHSY and SAAADI. V lost 6 bases and J lost 6, with 11 bases in between. The CDR3 loop spans 13 amino acids. The CDR3 loop reads CASRNTEPGELFF. As DNA, the CDR3 is TGCGCCAGCAGGAATACAGAGCCCGGGGAGCTGTTTTTT.

V and J are TRBV9 and TRBJ2-2; D not resolved. Deletions cut 0 bases from V and 2 bases from J, with 5 bases between. The V gene's germline CDR1 is SGDLS and CDR2 YYNGEE. CDR3 length: 14 amino acids. The DNA of the CDR3 is TGTGCCAGCAGCGTAGAACAAAACACCGGGGAGCTGTTTTTT. The encoded protein is CASSVEQNTGELFF. Using reference TRBV9 and TRBJ2-2 for the parts outside the CDR3, the full variable domain is DSGVTQTPKHLITATGQRVTLRCSPRSGDLSVYWYQQSLDQGLQFLIQYYNGEERAKGNILERFSAQQFPDLHSELNLSSLELGDSALYFCASSVEQNTGELFFGEGSRLTVL.

There are many counts of this clonotype. The V and J genes are TRBV7-9 and TRBJ2-3; perhaps TRBD2 as D (5 bases). CDR1 is SEHNR, CDR2 FQNEAQ, per germline (reference sequence). V shed 5 bases and J shed 4 bases, with 13 bases lying between them. The CDR3 totals 14 residues. CDR3 protein: CASSHGERADTQYF. In DNA form, the CDR3 reads TGTGCCAGCAGCCACGGAGAGAGGGCAGATACGCAGTATTTT.

The chain uses TRBV6-4 and TRBJ1-2; weak D call: TRBD1 (5 bases). From germline, CDR1 is MRHNA and CDR2 SNTAGT. V was shortened by 3 bases and J by 4 bases, with 9 bases between the two germline ends. The CDR3 has 13 residues. CDR3 loop: CASSDSGTYGYTF. CDR3 in DNA: TGTGCCAGCAGTGATTCGGGGACCTATGGCTACACCTTC.

This clonotype was observed once. The V call is TRBV6-6, the J call TRBJ1-2; D not resolved. Germline V gives CDR1 MNHNY, CDR2 SVGAGI (reference sequence). The CDR3 has 13 residues. Trimming took off 6 bases at V and 6 bases at J, with 14 bases between the two ends. The CDR3 protein is CASSPLERDGYTF. For the CDR3, the DNA is TGTGCCAGCAGCCCCCTAGAAAGGGATGGCTACACCTTC.

The rearrangement joins TRBV7-2 to TRBJ2-3, with D perhaps TRBD1 or TRBD2 (5 bases each). Germline loops: CDR1 SGHTA, CDR2 FQGNSA. Trimming shortened V by 2 bases and J by 4 bases, and 10 bases separated the two germline ends. This CDR3 region has 14 residues. CDR3: CASSLNGAPDTQYF. In nucleotides, the CDR3 is TGTGCCAGCAGCTTAAACGGGGCCCCAGATACGCAGTATTTT.

This clonotype was recorded a few times. The J gene is TRBJ1-3, the V gene TRBV3-1; weak D call: TRBD1 (5 bases). The V end lost 0 bases, the J end lost 8 bases, and 8 bases lay between the germline ends. From germline, CDR1 is LGHDT and CDR2 YNNKEL (reference sequence). The CDR3 has 13 amino acids. The CDR3 DNA sequence: TGTGCCAGCAGCCAAGATGGGGGACACACCATATATTTT. Amino acid sequence: CASSQDGGHTIYF. The whole variable domain, filled in from reference TRBV3-1 and TRBJ1-3, reads DTAVSQTPKYLVTQMGNDKSIKCEQNLGHDTMYWYKQDSKKFLKIMFSYNNKELIINETVPNRFSPKSPDKAHLNLHINSLELGDSAVYFCASSQDGGHTIYFGEGSWLTVV.

The chain is built from TRBV24-1 and TRBJ1-2; D not resolved. The CDR3 contains 14 residues. Trimming stripped 4 bases from V and 2 bases from J, with 10 bases between. Germline values: CDR1 KGHDR, CDR2 SFDVKD. CDR3 sequence: CATSDAGLNYGYTF. CDR3 nucleotide sequence: TGTGCCACCAGTGACGCTGGACTGAACTATGGCTACACCTTC.

This clonotype was picked up a small number of times. The chain recombines TRBV30 with TRBJ2-3; weak D call: TRBD1 (5 bases). The CDR3 has 11 amino acids. Per germline, CDR1 GTSNPN and CDR2 SVGIG (reference sequence). V was trimmed by 3 bases and J by 5 bases, leaving 6 bases between them. The CDR3 loop reads CAWSQGDTQYF. DNA for the CDR3: TGTGCCTGGAGCCAGGGAGATACGCAGTATTTT.

V usage is TRBV7-2 and J usage is TRBJ2-7; TRBD1 aligns across 9 bases. Germline values: CDR1 SGHTA, CDR2 FQGNSA. With V trimmed by 0 bases and J by 5 bases, 5 bases remained unmatched. CDR3 length: 15 amino acids. CDR3 sequence: CASSLAGQGYHEQYF. The CDR3 nucleotides read TGTGCCAGCAGCTTAGCCGGACAGGGGTACCACGAGCAGTACTTC.

The CDR3 protein is CSARIAGTGASYEQYF. The CDR3 DNA reads TGCAGTGCTCGAATAGCGGGGACAGGGGCCTCCTACGAGCAGTACTTC. The chain joins TRBV20-1 to TRBJ2-7, with 10 bases identical to TRBD1. The V gene's germline CDR1 is DFQATT and CDR2 SNEGSKA (reference sequence). CDR3 length: 16 residues. V lost 5 bases, J lost 0 bases, and 10 bases stayed unmatched.